Described below is a single TCR beta chain sequence and its context. No antigen is known for it. This sample stems from a study of T cell responses to AZD1222 COVID-19 vaccine. Study findings and constraints: AZD1222 recipients seropositive at baseline numbered only 6 or 7. Regions 160-218 and 743-854 dominated among vaccine-associated CD4 TCRs spanning spike. Without day 14 samples, only post-peak T cell repertoires were studied.

Clones were sequenced by immunoSEQ multiplex PCR, and TCRdb holds only the in-frame ones, with some missing. The sample has 99,000 or so clones, around 87% seen once. V lost 3 bases, J lost 3 bases, and 16 bases stayed unmatched. The CDR3 contains 18 residues. Germline V gene data show CDR1 as SGHDT and CDR2 as YYEEEE. The source of this sequence is an adult in good health. The rearrangement uses TRBV5-6 and TRBJ2-7; 9 bases are a match to TRBD1. The sample here was peripheral blood, taken on day 0 of AZD1222 vaccination. The DNA for the CDR3 is TGTGCCAGCAGCTCCGCCCCCTTCCGGGGACAGGGACGCTACGAGCAGTACTTC. Protein sequence: CASSSAPFRGQGRYEQYF.